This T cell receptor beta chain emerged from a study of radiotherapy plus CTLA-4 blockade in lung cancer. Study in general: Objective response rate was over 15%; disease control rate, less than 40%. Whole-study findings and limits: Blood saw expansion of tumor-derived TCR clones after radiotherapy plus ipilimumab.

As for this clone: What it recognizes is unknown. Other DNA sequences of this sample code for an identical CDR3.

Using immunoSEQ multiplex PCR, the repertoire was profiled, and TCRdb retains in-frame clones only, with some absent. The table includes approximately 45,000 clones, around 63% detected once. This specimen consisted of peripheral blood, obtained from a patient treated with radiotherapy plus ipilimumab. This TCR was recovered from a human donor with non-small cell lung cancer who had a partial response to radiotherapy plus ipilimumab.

The CDR3 here is CASSLIVSSYEQYF. The CDR3 DNA reads TGTGCCAGCAGCCTAATAGTTAGCTCCTACGAGCAGTACTTC. The chain is built from TRBV7-2 and TRBJ2-7; D is unclear. The CDR3 loop spans 14 amino acids. Trimming removed 5 bases at V and 0 bases at J, with 11 bases between. The germline V gene encodes CDR1 SGHTA and CDR2 FQGNSA.